This T cell receptor (beta chain) was obtained from a study of T cell responses to AZD1222 COVID-19 vaccine. Profiled with immunoSEQ multiplex PCR; TCRdb holds only in-frame clones, not every one. This sample has 150,000 to 200,000 clones, with 92% found just once. CDR1 and CDR2 (germline): LGHDT, YNNKEL (reference sequence). The V and J ends lost 0 bases and 10 bases, in that order; junction bases with no gene match: 4. This CDR3 has 14 amino acids. The chain links TRBV3-1 (or the pseudogene TRBV3-2) to TRBJ2-1; 9 bases are shared with TRBD2. This receptor was taken from an adult in good health. This sample comprised peripheral blood, obtained on day 0 of AZD1222 vaccination. The CDR3 bases are TGTGCCAGCAGCCAAGACCGTCTAGCGGGAGAGCAGTTCTTC. Its translation: CASSQDRLAGEQFF.